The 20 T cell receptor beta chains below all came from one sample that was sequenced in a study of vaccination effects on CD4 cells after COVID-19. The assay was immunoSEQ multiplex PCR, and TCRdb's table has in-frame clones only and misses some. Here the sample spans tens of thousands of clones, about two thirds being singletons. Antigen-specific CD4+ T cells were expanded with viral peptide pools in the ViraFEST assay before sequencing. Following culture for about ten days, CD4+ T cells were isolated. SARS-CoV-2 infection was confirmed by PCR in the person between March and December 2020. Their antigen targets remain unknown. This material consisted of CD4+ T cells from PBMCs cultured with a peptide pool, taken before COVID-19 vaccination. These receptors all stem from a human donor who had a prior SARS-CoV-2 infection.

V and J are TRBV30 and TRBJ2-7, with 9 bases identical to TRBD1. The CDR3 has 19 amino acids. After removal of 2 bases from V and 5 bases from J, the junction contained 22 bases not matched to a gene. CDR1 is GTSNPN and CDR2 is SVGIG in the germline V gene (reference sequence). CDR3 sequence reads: CAWSRGGLRQGVGVDEQYF. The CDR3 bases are TGTGCCTGGAGTCGTGGGGGGCTAAGACAGGGGGTTGGTGTTGACGAGCAGTACTTC.

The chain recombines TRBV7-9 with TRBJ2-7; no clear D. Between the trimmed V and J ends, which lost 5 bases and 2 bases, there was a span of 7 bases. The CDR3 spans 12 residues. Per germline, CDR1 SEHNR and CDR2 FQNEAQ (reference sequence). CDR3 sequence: CASSTRTYEQYF. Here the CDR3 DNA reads TGTGCCAGCAGCACCCGGACCTACGAGCAGTACTTC. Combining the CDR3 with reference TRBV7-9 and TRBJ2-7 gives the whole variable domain DTGVSQNPRHKITKRGQNVTFRCDPISEHNRLYWYRQTLGQGPEFLTYFQNEAQLEKSRLLSDRFSAERPKGSFSTLEIQRTEQGDSAMYLCASSTRTYEQYFGPGTRLTVT.

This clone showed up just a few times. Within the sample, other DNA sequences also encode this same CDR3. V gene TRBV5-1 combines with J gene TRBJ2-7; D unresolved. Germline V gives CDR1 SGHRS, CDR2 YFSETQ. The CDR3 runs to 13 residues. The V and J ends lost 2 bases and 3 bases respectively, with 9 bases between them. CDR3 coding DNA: TGCGCCAGCAGCTTAGTACCCATCTACGAGCAGTACTTC. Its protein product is CASSLVPIYEQYF.

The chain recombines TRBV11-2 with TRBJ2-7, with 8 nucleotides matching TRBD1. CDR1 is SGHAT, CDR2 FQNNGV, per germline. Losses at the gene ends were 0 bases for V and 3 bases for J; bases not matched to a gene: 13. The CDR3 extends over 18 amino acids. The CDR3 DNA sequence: TGTGCCAGCAGCTTAGAGAGGGGAGGACAGGGAACGAGCTACGAGCAGTACTTC. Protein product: CASSLERGGQGTSYEQYF.

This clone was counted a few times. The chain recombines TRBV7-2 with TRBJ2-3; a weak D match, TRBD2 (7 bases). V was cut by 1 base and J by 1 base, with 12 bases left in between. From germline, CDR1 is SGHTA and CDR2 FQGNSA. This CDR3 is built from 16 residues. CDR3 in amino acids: CASSLGGGDRTDTQYF. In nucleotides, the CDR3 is TGTGCCAGCAGCTTAGGAGGGGGGGACCGCACAGATACGCAGTATTTT.

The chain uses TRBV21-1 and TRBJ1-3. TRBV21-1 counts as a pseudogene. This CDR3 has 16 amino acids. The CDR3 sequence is CASSKRGKPPGNTIYF. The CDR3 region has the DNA TGTGCCAGCAGCAAGCGGGGAAAGCCCCCTGGAAACACCATATATTTT.

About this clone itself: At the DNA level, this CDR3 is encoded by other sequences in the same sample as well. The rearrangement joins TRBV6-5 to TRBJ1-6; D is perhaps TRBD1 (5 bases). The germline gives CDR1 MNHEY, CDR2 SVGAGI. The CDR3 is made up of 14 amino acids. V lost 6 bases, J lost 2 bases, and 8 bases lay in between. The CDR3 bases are TGTGCCAGCAGCTCGGGGCCCTATAATTCACCCCTCCACTTT. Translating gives CASSSGPYNSPLHF.

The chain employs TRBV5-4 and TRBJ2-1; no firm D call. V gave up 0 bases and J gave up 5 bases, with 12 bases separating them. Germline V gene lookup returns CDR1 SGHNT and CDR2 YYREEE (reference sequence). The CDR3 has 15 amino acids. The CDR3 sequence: CASSLEASRDNEQFF. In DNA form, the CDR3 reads TGTGCCAGCAGCTTGGAAGCGTCTCGGGACAATGAGCAGTTCTTC. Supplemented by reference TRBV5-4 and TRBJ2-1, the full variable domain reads ETGVTQSPTHLIKTRGQQVTLRCSSQSGHNTVSWYQQALGQGPQFIFQYYREEENGRGNFPPRFSGLQFPNYSSELNVNALELDDSALYLCASSLEASRDNEQFFGPGTRLTVL.

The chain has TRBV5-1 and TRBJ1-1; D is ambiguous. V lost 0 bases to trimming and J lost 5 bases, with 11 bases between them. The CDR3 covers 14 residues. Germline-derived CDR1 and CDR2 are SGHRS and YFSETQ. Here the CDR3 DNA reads TGCGCCAGCAGCTTGGTAGGGCGAGGGACTGAAGCTTTCTTT. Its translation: CASSLVGRGTEAFF.

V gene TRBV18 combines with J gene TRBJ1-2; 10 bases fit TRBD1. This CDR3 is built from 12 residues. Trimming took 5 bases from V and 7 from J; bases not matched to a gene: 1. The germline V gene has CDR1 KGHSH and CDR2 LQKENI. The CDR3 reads CASSWDRGGYTF. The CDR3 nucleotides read TGTGCCAGCTCATGGGACAGGGGTGGCTACACCTTC.

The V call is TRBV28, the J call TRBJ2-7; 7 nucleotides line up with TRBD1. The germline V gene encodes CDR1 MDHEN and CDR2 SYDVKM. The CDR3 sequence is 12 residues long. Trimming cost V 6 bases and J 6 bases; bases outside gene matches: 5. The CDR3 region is CASRTNRGEQYF. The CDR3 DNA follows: TGTGCCAGCAGAACGAACAGGGGCGAGCAGTACTTC. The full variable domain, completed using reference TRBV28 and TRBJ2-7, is DVKVTQSSRYLVKRTGEKVFLECVQDMDHENMFWYRQDPGLGLRLIYFSYDVKMKEKGDIPEGYSVSREKKERFSLILESASTNQTSMYLCASRTNRGEQYFGPGTRLTVT.

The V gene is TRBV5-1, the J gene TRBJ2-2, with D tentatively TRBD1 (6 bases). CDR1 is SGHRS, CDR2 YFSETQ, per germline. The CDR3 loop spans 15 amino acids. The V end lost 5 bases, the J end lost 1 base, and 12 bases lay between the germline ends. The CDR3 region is CASRSETGNTGELFF. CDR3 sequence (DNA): TGCGCCAGCAGATCCGAGACAGGGAACACCGGGGAGCTGTTTTTT.

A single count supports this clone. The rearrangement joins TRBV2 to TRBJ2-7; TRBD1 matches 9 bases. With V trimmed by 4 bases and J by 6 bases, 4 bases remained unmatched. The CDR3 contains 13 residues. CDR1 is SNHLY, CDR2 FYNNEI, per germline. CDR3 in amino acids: CASSVGQGGEQYF. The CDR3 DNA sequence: TGTGCCAGCAGTGTGGGACAGGGCGGCGAGCAGTACTTC.

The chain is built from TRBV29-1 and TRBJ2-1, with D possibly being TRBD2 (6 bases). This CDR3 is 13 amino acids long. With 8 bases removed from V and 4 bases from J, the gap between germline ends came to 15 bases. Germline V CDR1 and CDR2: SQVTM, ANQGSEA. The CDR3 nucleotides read TGCAGCAGCCTGACTAGGGGTTACAATGAGCAGTTCTTC. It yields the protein CSSLTRGYNEQFF.

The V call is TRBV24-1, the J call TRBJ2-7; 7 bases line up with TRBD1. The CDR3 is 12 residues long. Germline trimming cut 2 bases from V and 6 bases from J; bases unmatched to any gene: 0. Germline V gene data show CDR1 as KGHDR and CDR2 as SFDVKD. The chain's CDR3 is CATSDYRGEQYF. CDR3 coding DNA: TGTGCCACCAGTGATTACAGGGGCGAGCAGTACTTC.

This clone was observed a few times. For the CDR3, the DNA is TGTGCCAGCAGTGGGGGTCATCAGCCCCAGCATTTT. Translated, it gives CASSGGHQPQHF. The chain carries TRBV2 and TRBJ1-5; D unclear. With 4 bases removed from V and 5 bases from J, the gap between germline ends came to 6 bases. Germline V gene sequence: CDR1 SNHLY, CDR2 FYNNEI. The CDR3 runs to 12 residues.

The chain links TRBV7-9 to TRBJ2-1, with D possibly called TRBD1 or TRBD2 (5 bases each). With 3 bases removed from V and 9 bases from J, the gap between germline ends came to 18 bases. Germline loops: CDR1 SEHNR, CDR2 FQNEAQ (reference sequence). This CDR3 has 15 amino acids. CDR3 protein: CASSLTAASGGEQFF. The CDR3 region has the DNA TGTGCCAGCAGCTTGACAGCCGCCTCTGGGGGTGAGCAGTTCTTC.

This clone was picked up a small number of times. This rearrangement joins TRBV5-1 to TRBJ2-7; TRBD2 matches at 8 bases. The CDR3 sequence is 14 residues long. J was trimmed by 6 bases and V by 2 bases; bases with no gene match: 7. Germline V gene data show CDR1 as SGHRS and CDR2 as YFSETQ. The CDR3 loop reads CASSFPSGGGEQYF. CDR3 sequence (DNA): TGCGCCAGCAGCTTTCCCAGCGGGGGCGGCGAGCAGTACTTC.

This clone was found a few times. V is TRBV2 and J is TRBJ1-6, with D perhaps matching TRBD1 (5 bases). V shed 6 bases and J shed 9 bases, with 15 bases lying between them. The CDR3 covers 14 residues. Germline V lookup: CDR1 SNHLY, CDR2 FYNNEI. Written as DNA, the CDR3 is TGTGCCAGCAGAGTGATAGGGGAGGGTTCACCCCTCCACTTT. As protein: CASRVIGEGSPLHF.

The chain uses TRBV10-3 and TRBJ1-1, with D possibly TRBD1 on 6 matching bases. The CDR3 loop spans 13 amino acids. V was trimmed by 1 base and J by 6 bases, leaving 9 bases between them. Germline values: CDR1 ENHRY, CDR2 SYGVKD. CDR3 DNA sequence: TGTGCCATCAGTGAGTGGGGGGGCTCTGAAGCTTTCTTT. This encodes CAISEWGGSEAFF.